This TCR beta chain was documented in a study of cytomegalovirus exposure and HLA in healthy donors. Turning to this clone: Its antigen is not known.

Regarding the study as a whole: When analyzed later, a missense DCLRE1C variant was found to be linked to TCR beta V- and J-gene trimming. Among TCR sequences, most were rare, though some public TCRs appeared in many donors. Among the sequence variants, a highly shared cluster was likely an artifact of sequencing.

Primers: 60 Vbeta forward and 13 Jbeta reverse. Clones were read by immunoSEQ multiplex PCR, and TCRdb kept only the in-frame ones, dropping some. The table shows roughly 100,000 clones, with around 72% occurring only once. The specimen sequenced was PBMCs. The sequence derives from a man aged 25 to 45 in good health and CMV-seronegative.

The CDR3 DNA reads TGCGCCAGCAGCGTGCAGGGGGCTTTTCGGGGCTACACCTTC. Translating gives CASSVQGAFRGYTF. This rearrangement joins TRBV5-1 to TRBJ1-2, with 8 bases fitting TRBD1. The length of the CDR3 is 14 residues. Germline assignment: CDR1 SGHRS and CDR2 YFSETQ. Trimming at V came to 4 bases and at J to 8 bases, leaving 10 bases not matched to a gene.